Below, 13 T cell receptor beta chains from the same sample are listed, as sequenced in a study of blood T cells in healthy people across ages. With a J-beta primer mix and a sample-barcoded 5' primer, a second PCR ran about 7 to 12 cycles. TCRdb analysed the 5' RACE reads with MiXCR anew, one entry per CDR3 protein. Of more than 1,400,000 distinct CDR3 sequences listed, about 43% are singletons. The sequencing input was blood. The receptors were gathered from a woman aged 18-29 years in good health.

The chain has TRBV5-6 and TRBJ2-3, with 12 bases identical to TRBD2. V gave up 2 bases and J gave up 4 bases; unmatched junction bases: 5. Per the germline V gene, CDR1 is SGHDT and CDR2 is YYEEEE. The CDR3 is 16 amino acids. This CDR3 reads CASSLRLAGASDTQYF. In DNA form, the CDR3 reads TGTGCCAGCAGCTTACGACTAGCGGGAGCCTCAGATACGCAGTATTTT.

The genes are TRBV6-5 and TRBJ2-7; 12 bases agree with TRBD2. Germline CDR1 MNHEY, CDR2 SVGAGI. The trim removed 6 bases at V and 2 bases at J, leaving 8 bases unmatched. This CDR3 is 16 amino acids long. The CDR3, as DNA: TGTGCCAGCAGCCCGTGGACTAGCGGGAAACCCTACGAGCAGTACTTC. It encodes CASSPWTSGKPYEQYF.

A few counts support this clonotype. V is TRBV11-1 and J is TRBJ2-2; TRBD2 might be the D (7 bases). CDR3 length: 16 residues. Germline V lookup: CDR1 SGHAT, CDR2 FQDESV (reference sequence). The ends were cut back, 9 bases at V and 2 bases at J, with 19 bases in the middle. The CDR3 loop reads CASHQGLAENTGELFF. CDR3 in DNA: TGTGCCAGTCACCAGGGGCTAGCGGAAAACACCGGGGAGCTGTTTTTT.

This clonotype was seen a few times. The chain carries TRBV20-1 and TRBJ2-1; 10 bases align to TRBD2. The germline V gene encodes CDR1 DFQATT and CDR2 SNEGSKA (reference sequence). Losses at the gene ends were 0 bases for V and 8 bases for J; bases not matched to a gene: 13. The CDR3 sequence is 17 residues long. In nucleotides, the CDR3 is TGCAGTGCTAGAGATAACAGCGGGAGGGCCTTGTGGTATGAGCAGTTCTTC. This gives the protein CSARDNSGRALWYEQFF.

This clonotype was seen a few times. V and J are TRBV6-1 and TRBJ2-4; 7 positions agree with TRBD1. CDR1 is MNHNS and CDR2 is SASEGT in the germline V gene. This CDR3 spans 19 amino acids. Trimming at V came to 6 bases and at J to 0 bases, leaving 17 bases not matched to a gene. This CDR3 is CASRPTGVSGSLAKNIQYF. The DNA of the CDR3 is TGTGCCAGCAGACCCACAGGGGTGTCGGGATCGTTAGCCAAAAACATTCAGTACTTC.

The CDR3 sequence is CNGGGSGNQPQHF. CDR3 bases: TGCAACGGAGGGGGCTCAGGAAATCAGCCCCAGCATTTT. The chain is built from TRBV20-1 and TRBJ1-5; 7 nucleotides agree with TRBD1. CDR3 length: 13 amino acids. Germline V gene data show CDR1 as DFQATT and CDR2 as SNEGSKA (reference sequence).

The rearrangement joins TRBV12-3 or TRBV12-4 to TRBJ1-6; 7 nucleotides agree with TRBD1. Germline trimming cut 6 bases from V and 4 bases from J; bases unmatched to any gene: 3. This CDR3 spans 14 amino acids. In nucleotides, the CDR3 is TGTGCCAGCAGCGACAGGGCTTATAATTCACCCCTCCACTTT. Its protein product is CASSDRAYNSPLHF.

This clonotype turned up a few times. Written as DNA, the CDR3 is TGTGCCATCAGTGAGTCGCCGGAGGTGGCCAAAAACATTCAGTACTTC. It yields the protein CAISESPEVAKNIQYF. The chain links TRBV10-3 to TRBJ2-4, with D perhaps TRBD2 (5 bases). The V gene lost 0 bases and the J gene lost 1 base, with 10 bases spanning the gap. The germline CDR1 and CDR2 sequences are ENHRY and SYGVKD. The CDR3 extends over 16 amino acids.

In its sample, this clonotype was seen a few times. The chain joins TRBV4-1 to TRBJ2-7; TRBD2 is a possible D gene (6 bases). Trimming took off 1 base at V and 3 bases at J, with 13 bases between the two ends. The CDR3 loop spans 15 amino acids. Germline V lookup: CDR1 MGHRA, CDR2 YSYEKL. The chain's CDR3 is CASSQVKSGDYEQYF. The CDR3, as DNA: TGCGCCAGCAGCCAAGTAAAATCGGGGGACTACGAGCAGTACTTC.

This sequence joins TRBV29-1 and TRBJ2-7, with 7 bases that match TRBD2. CDR1 is SQVTM and CDR2 is ANQGSEA in the germline V gene. With V trimmed by 7 bases and J by 6 bases, 12 bases remained unmatched. The CDR3 has 13 residues. CDR3 bases: TGCAGCGGATTAACCGGGACTACACCCGAGCAGTACTTC. Amino acids: CSGLTGTTPEQYF.

This chain joins TRBV5-1 and TRBJ2-7; D gene ambiguous. This CDR3 has 15 residues. Germline-derived CDR1 and CDR2 are SGHRS and YFSETQ. The V end was cut by 0 bases, the J end by 4 bases, with 14 bases between. This chain's CDR3 is CASSLGSTNFYEQYF. CDR3 bases: TGCGCCAGCAGCTTGGGATCAACCAATTTTTACGAGCAGTACTTC.

The CDR3 coding sequence is TGTGCCAGCAGTCTCCAGCGGGGCTACACCTTC. Translating it yields CASSLQRGYTF. This rearrangement joins TRBV28 to TRBJ1-2; no firm D call. Germline V CDR1 and CDR2: MDHEN, SYDVKM. Trimming pared 5 bases from V and 8 bases from J, leaving 9 bases between. The CDR3 runs 11 residues.

This clonotype was recorded a few times. The rearrangement joins TRBV28 to TRBJ2-7; 9 bases match TRBD1. V shed 7 bases, J shed 4 bases, and the junction held 8 bases outside the gene matches. CDR3 length: 14 amino acids. Germline assignment: CDR1 MDHEN and CDR2 SYDVKM. In DNA, the CDR3 is TGTGCCAGCACCGACCGGGACAGGGCATACGAGCAGTACTTC. As protein: CASTDRDRAYEQYF.